These T cell receptor beta chains were read from a single sample in a study of cytomegalovirus exposure and HLA in healthy donors. Only in-frame clones appear in the TCRdb table, and some are missing; sequencing was by immunoSEQ multiplex PCR. The sample holds around 130,000 clones, 70% to 80% seen once. The material sequenced was PBMCs. These receptor sequences come from a woman between 45 and 65 years old in good health and CMV-seronegative. Both conserved end residues are part of each CDR3. The D gene is left open where the match is weak. Not every row has a clone size; where given, it reads once, few, many or a size class.

V gene: TRBV27; clone size: few; D gene: TRBD1; J gene: TRBJ2-2; CDR3 protein: CASSSGQGAPGELFF; CDR3 DNA: TGTGCCAGCAGCTCGGGACAGGGGGCGCCCGGGGAGCTGTTTTTT
V gene: TRBV4-3; clone size: few; D gene: TRBD2; J gene: TRBJ2-2; CDR3 protein: CASSQEGTSGIDGELFF; CDR3 DNA: TGCGCCAGCAGCCAAGAGGGGACTAGCGGGATCGACGGGGAGCTGTTTTTT
V gene: TRBV5-1; clone size: once; D gene: .; J gene: TRBJ1-2; CDR3 protein: CASSRDTTNYGYTF; CDR3 DNA: TGCGCCAGCAGCCGGGACACCACTAACTATGGCTACACCTTC
V gene: TRBV6-1; clone size: .; D gene: TRBD1; J gene: TRBJ1-2; CDR3 protein: CASRRDSYGYTF; CDR3 DNA: TGTGCCAGCCGGAGGGACAGCTATGGCTACACCTTC
V gene: TRBV2; clone size: .; D gene: .; J gene: TRBJ2-7; CDR3 protein: CASSGSGTSYEQYF; CDR3 DNA: TGTGCCAGCAGCGGAAGCGGTACATCCTACGAGCAGTACTTC
V gene: TRBV6-4; clone size: .; D gene: .; J gene: TRBJ2-5; CDR3 protein: CASSPFAGDQETQYF; CDR3 DNA: TGTGCCAGCAGTCCATTCGCGGGCGACCAAGAGACCCAGTACTTC
V gene: TRBV19; clone size: .; D gene: TRBD1; J gene: TRBJ2-1; CDR3 protein: CASSLPGQGAYNEQFF; CDR3 DNA: TGTGCCAGTAGTCTTCCGGGACAGGGGGCCTACAATGAGCAGTTCTTC
V gene: TRBV7-8; clone size: .; D gene: TRBD1; J gene: TRBJ1-5; CDR3 protein: CASSLAGTVNQPQHF; CDR3 DNA: TGTGCCAGCAGCTTAGCAGGGACAGTCAATCAGCCCCAGCATTTT
V gene: TRBV5-8; clone size: .; D gene: .; J gene: TRBJ2-6; CDR3 protein: CASSLSPGANVLTF; CDR3 DNA: TGTGCCAGCAGCTTGTCTCCTGGGGCCAACGTCCTGACTTTC
V gene: TRBV5-4; clone size: .; D gene: .; J gene: TRBJ1-2; CDR3 protein: CASSSRTENYGYTF; CDR3 DNA: TGTGCCAGCAGCTCCCGGACAGAGAACTATGGCTACACCTTC
V gene: TRBV9; clone size: .; D gene: TRBD1; J gene: TRBJ2-7; CDR3 protein: CASSRTGTGNYEQYF; CDR3 DNA: TGTGCCAGCAGCCGAACCGGGACAGGGAACTACGAGCAGTACTTC
V gene: TRBV5-1; clone size: .; D gene: .; J gene: TRBJ2-1; CDR3 protein: CASSLVLGSLNNEQFF; CDR3 DNA: TGCGCCAGCAGCTTGGTACTAGGTAGCTTGAACAATGAGCAGTTCTTC
V gene: TRBV5-8; clone size: .; D gene: TRBD1; J gene: TRBJ2-7; CDR3 protein: CASSVDRVRGEQYF; CDR3 DNA: TGTGCCAGCAGCGTTGACAGGGTGAGGGGCGAGCAGTACTTC
V gene: TRBV5-4; clone size: .; D gene: .; J gene: TRBJ2-1; CDR3 protein: CASSLYGGGEQFF; CDR3 DNA: TGTGCCAGCAGCCTTTATGGGGGCGGTGAGCAGTTCTTC
V gene: TRBV19; clone size: .; D gene: .; J gene: TRBJ2-3; CDR3 protein: CASRTGGGTDTQYF; CDR3 DNA: TGTGCCAGTAGAACCGGAGGGGGCACAGATACGCAGTATTTT
V gene: TRBV9; clone size: .; D gene: .; J gene: TRBJ1-5; CDR3 protein: CASSVGLERDQPQHF; CDR3 DNA: TGTGCCAGCAGCGTAGGTCTGGAGAGAGATCAGCCCCAGCATTTT
V gene: TRBV7-9; clone size: .; D gene: TRBD1; J gene: TRBJ2-5; CDR3 protein: CASSFSRTGGETQYF; CDR3 DNA: TGTGCCAGCAGCTTTTCAAGGACAGGGGGAGAGACCCAGTACTTC
V gene: TRBV5-5; clone size: .; D gene: TRBD2; J gene: TRBJ2-3; CDR3 protein: CASSLGAGGHSTDTQYF; CDR3 DNA: TGTGCCAGCAGCTTGGGAGCGGGAGGACACAGCACAGATACGCAGTATTTT
V gene: TRBV6-5; clone size: .; D gene: TRBD2; J gene: TRBJ2-2; CDR3 protein: CASSYWLAGDTGELFF; CDR3 DNA: TGTGCCAGCAGTTACTGGCTAGCGGGTGATACCGGGGAGCTGTTTTTT
V gene: TRBV7-6; clone size: .; D gene: TRBD1; J gene: TRBJ2-2; CDR3 protein: CASSFRDRNTGELFF; CDR3 DNA: TGTGCCAGCAGCTTCAGGGACAGAAACACCGGGGAGCTGTTTTTT
V gene: TRBV19; clone size: .; D gene: .; J gene: TRBJ2-7; CDR3 protein: CAISQGLAYEQYF; CDR3 DNA: TGTGCCATTTCGCAGGGGCTCGCCTACGAGCAGTACTTC
V gene: TRBV7-2; clone size: few; D gene: TRBD2; J gene: TRBJ2-5; CDR3 protein: CASSLIKAGGGETQYF; CDR3 DNA: TGTGCCAGCAGCTTAATAAAAGCGGGAGGAGGGGAGACCCAGTACTTC
V gene: TRBV9; clone size: few; D gene: .; J gene: TRBJ1-1; CDR3 protein: CASSGTGIEAFF; CDR3 DNA: TGTGCCAGCAGCGGAACGGGTATTGAAGCTTTCTTT
V gene: TRBV27; clone size: .; D gene: TRBD2; J gene: TRBJ2-3; CDR3 protein: CASTSPRTSGRQTQYF; CDR3 DNA: TGTGCCAGCACTTCCCCGCGGACTAGCGGGAGGCAGACGCAGTATTTT
V gene: TRBV27; clone size: .; D gene: TRBD2; J gene: TRBJ2-1; CDR3 protein: CASSAGLAGDYNEQFF; CDR3 DNA: TGTGCCAGCAGTGCAGGACTAGCGGGGGACTACAATGAGCAGTTCTTC
V gene: TRBV30; clone size: .; D gene: .; J gene: TRBJ2-7; CDR3 protein: CAWSPSYEQYF; CDR3 DNA: TGTGCCTGGAGCCCCTCGTACGAGCAGTACTTC
V gene: TRBV28; clone size: .; D gene: .; J gene: TRBJ2-1; CDR3 protein: CAGGTGSGGQFF; CDR3 DNA: TGTGCCGGTGGAACAGGGTCCGGAGGGCAGTTCTTC
V gene: TRBV4-1; clone size: .; D gene: TRBD1; J gene: TRBJ2-5; CDR3 protein: CASSQASGTDQETQYF; CDR3 DNA: TGCGCCAGCAGCCAAGCCTCCGGGACAGACCAAGAGACCCAGTACTTC
V gene: TRBV6-5; clone size: .; D gene: .; J gene: TRBJ2-7; CDR3 protein: CASSPQGPPIYEQYF; CDR3 DNA: TGTGCCAGCAGCCCACAGGGACCGCCTATCTACGAGCAGTACTTC
V gene: TRBV19; clone size: few; D gene: TRBD1; J gene: TRBJ2-1; CDR3 protein: CASTPLGTGSYNEQFF; CDR3 DNA: TGTGCCAGTACCCCCCTGGGGACAGGGAGCTACAATGAGCAGTTCTTC
V gene: TRBV20-1; clone size: .; D gene: TRBD2; J gene: TRBJ2-1; CDR3 protein: CSPRGDEQFF; CDR3 DNA: TGCAGTCCCCGGGGGGATGAGCAGTTCTTC
V gene: TRBV5-1; clone size: .; D gene: .; J gene: TRBJ1-1; CDR3 protein: CASSLEIQGEAFF; CDR3 DNA: TGCGCCAGCAGCTTGGAGATTCAGGGGGAAGCTTTCTTT
V gene: TRBV28; clone size: .; D gene: .; J gene: TRBJ1-2; CDR3 protein: CASSLYSTGTPSGYTF; CDR3 DNA: TGTGCCAGCAGTTTATATTCCACAGGTACCCCGAGTGGCTACACCTTC
V gene: TRBV7-2; clone size: .; D gene: TRBD2; J gene: TRBJ2-5; CDR3 protein: CASSLVGREGRKTQYF; CDR3 DNA: TGTGCCAGCAGCTTAGTAGGTCGGGAGGGCCGAAAGACCCAGTACTTC
V gene: TRBV11-3; clone size: .; D gene: TRBD2; J gene: TRBJ2-7; CDR3 protein: CASSRGGLNSEQYF; CDR3 DNA: TGTGCCAGCAGCCGCGGGGGACTCAACTCCGAGCAGTACTTC
V gene: TRBV30; clone size: .; D gene: .; J gene: TRBJ2-3; CDR3 protein: CAWEGGTDTQYF; CDR3 DNA: TGTGCCTGGGAGGGAGGCACAGATACGCAGTATTTT
V gene: TRBV14; clone size: .; D gene: .; J gene: TRBJ2-2; CDR3 protein: CASSPLPNTGELFF; CDR3 DNA: TGTGCTAGCAGCCCCCTACCAAACACCGGGGAGCTGTTTTTT
V gene: TRBV27; clone size: .; D gene: TRBD1; J gene: TRBJ1-4; CDR3 protein: CASSSLTGANEKLFF; CDR3 DNA: TGTGCCAGCAGTTCGTTGACAGGGGCTAATGAAAAACTGTTTTTT
V gene: TRBV7-2; clone size: .; D gene: .; J gene: TRBJ1-1; CDR3 protein: CASSYGPLNTEAFF; CDR3 DNA: TGTGCCAGCAGTTATGGCCCATTGAACACTGAAGCTTTCTTT
V gene: TRBV7-2; clone size: .; D gene: .; J gene: TRBJ2-1; CDR3 protein: CASSPLGRDYNEQFF; CDR3 DNA: TGTGCCAGCAGCCCCCTAGGGCGGGACTACAATGAGCAGTTCTTC
V gene: TRBV30; clone size: .; D gene: TRBD1; J gene: TRBJ1-3; CDR3 protein: CAWATGGGNTIYF; CDR3 DNA: TGTGCCTGGGCCACAGGGGGAGGAAACACCATATATTTT
V gene: TRBV14; clone size: few; D gene: TRBD1; J gene: TRBJ1-1; CDR3 protein: CASSQTGGMNTEAFF; CDR3 DNA: TGTGCCAGCAGCCAAACAGGGGGCATGAACACTGAAGCTTTCTTT
V gene: TRBV5-6; clone size: .; D gene: .; J gene: TRBJ1-3; CDR3 protein: CASSTPPGGRSGNTIYF; CDR3 DNA: TGTGCCAGCAGCACCCCACCGGGGGGTCGTTCTGGAAACACCATATATTTT
V gene: TRBV14; clone size: .; D gene: .; J gene: TRBJ2-3; CDR3 protein: CASSQTPGWSHTDTQYF; CDR3 DNA: TGTGCCAGCAGCCAAACCCCGGGGTGGTCCCACACAGATACGCAGTATTTT
V gene: TRBV30; clone size: once; D gene: .; J gene: TRBJ1-5; CDR3 protein: CACTGKGNQPQHF; CDR3 DNA: TGTGCCTGCACAGGGAAGGGCAATCAGCCCCAGCATTTT
V gene: TRBV29-1; clone size: .; D gene: .; J gene: TRBJ1-1; CDR3 protein: CSVREGGRTEAFF; CDR3 DNA: TGCAGCGTGAGGGAGGGGGGACGAACTGAAGCTTTCTTT